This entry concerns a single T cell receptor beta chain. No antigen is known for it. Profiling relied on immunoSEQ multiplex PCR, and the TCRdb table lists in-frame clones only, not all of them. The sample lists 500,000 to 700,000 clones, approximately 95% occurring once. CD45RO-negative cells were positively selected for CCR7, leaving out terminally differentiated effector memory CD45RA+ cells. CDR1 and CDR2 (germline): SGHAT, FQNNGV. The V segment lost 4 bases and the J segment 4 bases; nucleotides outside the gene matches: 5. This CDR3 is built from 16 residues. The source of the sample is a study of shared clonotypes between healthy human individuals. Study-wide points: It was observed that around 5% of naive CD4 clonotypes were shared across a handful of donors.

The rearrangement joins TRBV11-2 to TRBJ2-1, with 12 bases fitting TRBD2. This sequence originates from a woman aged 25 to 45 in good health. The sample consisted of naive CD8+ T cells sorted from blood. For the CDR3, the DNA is TGTGCCAGCAGCTCCTGGACTAGCGGGAAGTACAATGAGCAGTTCTTC. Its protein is CASSSWTSGKYNEQFF.